These 5 T cell receptor beta chains came from one sample sequenced in a study of T-cell reconstitution after alpha-beta-depleted transplantation in children. Unique molecular identifiers were incorporated when the TCRbeta library was constructed. TCRdb re-analysed the PCR reads in MiXCR, keeping a single row per CDR3 protein. The data contain a few hundred thousand distinct CDR3 sequences, approximately 9.9% of them singletons. The sequencing here drew on PBMCs from the stem cell graft donor, taken from the stem cell graft. The receptors come from a human donor who donated a stem cell graft to a child with SCID.

This clonotype came up many times. The chain carries TRBV20-1 and TRBJ2-5; D might be TRBD2 (7 bases). Germline values: CDR1 DFQATT, CDR2 SNEGSKA (reference sequence). The CDR3 runs 12 residues. V was clipped by 6 bases and J by 5 bases, with 13 bases between them. Here the CDR3 reads CSAYGGRETQYF. The CDR3 DNA is TGCAGTGCATACGGGGGGCGGGAGACCCAGTACTTC.

The sample holds many counts of this clonotype. The rearrangement links TRBV9 to TRBJ1-2, with D possibly matching TRBD1 (6 bases). The V end lost 0 bases, the J end lost 4 bases, and 13 bases lay between the germline ends. Germline CDR1 is SGDLS and CDR2 is YYNGEE. The CDR3 extends over 15 amino acids. The CDR3 bases are TGTGCCAGCAGCGTAGATTTGGGACACGGCTATGGCTACACCTTC. It encodes CASSVDLGHGYGYTF.

Many counts were recorded for this clonotype. CDR3 coding DNA: TGTGCCAGCAGTTTCAGACAGTCCTACAATGAGCAGTTCTTC. It encodes CASSFRQSYNEQFF. The V call is TRBV6-2 or TRBV6-3, the J call TRBJ2-1, with D perhaps matching TRBD1 (5 bases). V gave up 4 bases and J gave up 1 base, with 8 bases separating them. This CDR3 spans 14 amino acids. The germline V gene has CDR1 MNHEY and CDR2 SVGEGT.

At least ten counts were recorded for this clonotype. The V gene is TRBV20-1, the J gene TRBJ1-5, with TRBD1 matching 9 bases. The ends lost 0 bases at V and 4 bases at J; junction bases unmatched: 4. CDR1 is DFQATT and CDR2 is SNEGSKA in the germline V gene (reference sequence). The CDR3 spans 15 residues. In DNA form, the CDR3 reads TGCAGTGCTAGAGAGACAGGGGGTTATAATCAGCCCCAGCATTTT. Amino acid sequence: CSARETGGYNQPQHF.

The table lists this clonotype with many counts. This sequence joins TRBV5-1 and TRBJ2-3, with D perhaps given as TRBD1 or TRBD2 (5 bases each). This CDR3 spans 16 amino acids. V lost 4 bases to trimming and J lost 0 bases, with 15 bases between them. CDR1 and CDR2 from the germline V gene are SGHRS and YFSETQ. The CDR3 protein is CASSPPGASSTDTQYF. The CDR3 bases are TGCGCCAGCAGCCCCCCCGGGGCCTCTAGCACAGATACGCAGTATTTT.